These 5 T cell receptor beta chains were all obtained from the same sample, sequenced in a study of regulatory T cells in long-lasting Graves disease (dated by TCRdb to the early 2020s). The time point label here, explained by the study, means: newly diagnosed GD, antithyroid drugs for less than 3 months. RNA was extracted from PBMCs in TRIzol for both TCR sequencing and RNA sequencing. The library was obtained by multiplex PCR. The instrument was an Illumina HiSeq 4000. CDR3 regions were amplified by Arm-PCR with iRepertoire HTBI primers to construct TCR beta libraries. TCRdb applied fastp at Q25 and MiXCR to the public reads, then kept only in-frame beta chains. Each entry is one CDR3 protein sequence, shown with its most common DNA and genes. This sample gives around 500,000 distinct CDR3 sequences in total; 15% to 20% of them show up just once. 20% to 25% of the sample lies in the top ten. These same data were also listed under a study on T cells in Graves' hyperthyroidism and ophthalmopathy.

The material was peripheral blood mononuclear cells (PBMCs), obtained at new diagnosis, from a patient treated with antithyroid drugs. The source of these receptors is a woman aged 35-65 years with Graves disease. Donor details come from another sample of the same person, matched by shared clones.

The J gene is TRBJ1-6, the V gene TRBV18; TRBD1 agrees at 10 bases. Germline-derived CDR1 and CDR2 are KGHSH and LQKENI. V shed 3 bases and J 14 bases; nucleotides not matched to a gene: 10. The CDR3 length is 15 residues. CDR3 sequence reads: CASSPGQGPGMALHF. CDR3 nucleotides: TGTGCCAGCTCACCGGGACAGGGGCCAGGTATGGCCCTCCACTTT.

This clonotype was counted only a few times. The rearrangement uses TRBV15 and TRBJ1-4, with a tentative D call TRBD1 (5 bases). CDR3 length: 15 residues. Germline CDR1 and CDR2: LNHNV and YYDKDF (reference sequence). The V and J ends lost 5 bases and 7 bases respectively, with 17 bases between them. The CDR3 region is CATSSSRAYAEKLFF. In DNA, the CDR3 is TGTGCCACCAGCTCCAGCAGGGCCTATGCTGAAAAACTGTTTTTT.

This clonotype was picked up many times. This chain links TRBV2 with TRBJ1-4; D is perhaps TRBD1 (5 bases). The V end lost 8 bases, the J end lost 4 bases, and 8 bases lay between the germline ends. Germline lookup yields CDR1 SNHLY and CDR2 FYNNEI. CDR3 length: 12 amino acids. CDR3 coding DNA: TGTGCCAGCGGGGGAGATAATGAAAAACTGTTTTTT. Its protein is CASGGDNEKLFF.

The V call is TRBV5-1, the J call TRBJ1-2; the D gene is possibly TRBD1 (6 bases). The V gene lost 2 bases and the J gene lost 2 bases, with 13 bases spanning the gap. The CDR3 length is 15 residues. The germline CDR1 and CDR2 sequences are SGHRS and YFSETQ. In DNA form, the CDR3 reads TGCGCCAGCAGCTTAGACAGGCCTAACAACTATGGCTACACCTTC. Translation: CASSLDRPNNYGYTF. The complete variable domain, with remaining parts taken from reference TRBV5-1 and TRBJ1-2, reads KAGVTQTPRYLIKTRGQQVTLSCSPISGHRSVSWYQQTPGQGLQFLFEYFSETQRNKGNFPGRFSGRQFSNSRSEMNVSTLELGDSALYLCASSLDRPNNYGYTFGSGTRLTVV.

This rearrangement joins TRBV19 to TRBJ2-1; D possibly corresponds to TRBD1 (6 bases). Trimming left V 8 bases short and J 1 base short, with 9 bases between. Germline loops: CDR1 LNHDA, CDR2 SQIVND (reference sequence). The CDR3 contains 13 residues. Here the CDR3 DNA reads TGTGCCAGTGAACAGGGTTCCTACAATGAGCAGTTCTTC. It is translated as CASEQGSYNEQFF. The full variable domain, completed using reference TRBV19 and TRBJ2-1, is DGGITQSPKYLFRKEGQNVTLSCEQNLNHDAMYWYRQDPGQGLRLIYYSQIVNDFQKGDIAEGYSVSREKKESFPLTVTSAQKNPTAFYLCASEQGSYNEQFFGPGTRLTVL.